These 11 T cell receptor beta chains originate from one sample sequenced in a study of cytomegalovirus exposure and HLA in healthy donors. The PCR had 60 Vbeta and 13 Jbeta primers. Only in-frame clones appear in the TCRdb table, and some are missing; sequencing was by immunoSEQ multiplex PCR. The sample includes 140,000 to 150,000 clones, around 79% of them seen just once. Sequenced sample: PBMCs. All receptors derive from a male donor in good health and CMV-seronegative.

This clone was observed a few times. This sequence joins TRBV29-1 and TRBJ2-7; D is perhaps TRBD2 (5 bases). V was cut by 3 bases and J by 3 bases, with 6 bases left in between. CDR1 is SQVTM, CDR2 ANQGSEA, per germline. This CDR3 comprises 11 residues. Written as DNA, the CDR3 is TGCAGCGTTGAGGAGGTCTACGAGCAGTACTTC. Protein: CSVEEVYEQYF.

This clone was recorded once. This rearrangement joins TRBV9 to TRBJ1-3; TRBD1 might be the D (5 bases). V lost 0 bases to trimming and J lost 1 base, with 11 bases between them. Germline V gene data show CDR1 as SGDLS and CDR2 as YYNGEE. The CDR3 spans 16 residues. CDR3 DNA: TGTGCCAGCAGCGTAGTGGGGCAACCTTCTGGAAACACCATATATTTT. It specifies CASSVVGQPSGNTIYF.

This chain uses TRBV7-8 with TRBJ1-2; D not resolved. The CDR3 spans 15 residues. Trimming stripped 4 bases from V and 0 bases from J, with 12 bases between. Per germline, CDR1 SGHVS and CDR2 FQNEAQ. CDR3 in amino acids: CASSSVAETNYGYTF. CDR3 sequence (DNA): TGTGCCAGCAGCTCTGTCGCGGAGACTAACTATGGCTACACCTTC.

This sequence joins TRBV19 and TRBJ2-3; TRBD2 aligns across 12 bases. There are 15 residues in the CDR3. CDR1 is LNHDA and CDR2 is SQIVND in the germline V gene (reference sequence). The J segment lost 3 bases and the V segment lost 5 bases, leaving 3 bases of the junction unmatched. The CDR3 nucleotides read TGTGCCAGTAGTGCGACTAGCGGGGGAACAGATACGCAGTATTTT. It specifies CASSATSGGTDTQYF.

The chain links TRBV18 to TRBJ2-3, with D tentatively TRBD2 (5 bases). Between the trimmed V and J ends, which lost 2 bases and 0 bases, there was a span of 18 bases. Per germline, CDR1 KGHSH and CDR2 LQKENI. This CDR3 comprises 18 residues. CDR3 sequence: CASSPEFGGFSSTDTQYF. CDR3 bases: TGTGCCAGCTCACCAGAGTTTGGCGGGTTCTCTAGCACAGATACGCAGTATTTT. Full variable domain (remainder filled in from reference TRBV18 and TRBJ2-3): NAGVMQNPRHLVRRRGQEARLRCSPMKGHSHVYWYRQLPEEGLKFMVYLQKENIIDESGMPKERFSAEFPKEGPSILRIQQVVRGDSAAYFCASSPEFGGFSSTDTQYFGPGTRLTVL.

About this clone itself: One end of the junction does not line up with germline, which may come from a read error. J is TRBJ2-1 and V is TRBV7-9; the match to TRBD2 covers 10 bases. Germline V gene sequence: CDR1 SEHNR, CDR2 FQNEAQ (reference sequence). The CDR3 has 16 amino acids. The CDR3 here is CSSSSPGTSANNEQFF. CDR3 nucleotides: TGTTCCAGCAGCTCCCCCGGGACTAGCGCTAACAATGAGCAGTTCTTC.

The CDR3 reads CASSSHGSGRPYNEQFF. The CDR3 DNA sequence: TGTGCCAGCAGCTCTCACGGCAGCGGGCGACCTTACAATGAGCAGTTCTTC. This chain uses TRBV14 with TRBJ2-1, with D maybe TRBD2 (6 bases). Germline loops: CDR1 SGHDN, CDR2 FVKESK. Deletions cut 5 bases from V and 4 bases from J, with 21 bases between. CDR3 length: 17 amino acids.

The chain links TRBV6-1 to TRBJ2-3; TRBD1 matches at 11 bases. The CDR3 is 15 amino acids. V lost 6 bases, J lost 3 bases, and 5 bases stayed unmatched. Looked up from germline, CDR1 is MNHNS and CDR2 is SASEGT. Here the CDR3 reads CASSADRGPTDTQYF. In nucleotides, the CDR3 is TGTGCCAGCAGCGCGGACAGGGGGCCGACAGATACGCAGTATTTT.

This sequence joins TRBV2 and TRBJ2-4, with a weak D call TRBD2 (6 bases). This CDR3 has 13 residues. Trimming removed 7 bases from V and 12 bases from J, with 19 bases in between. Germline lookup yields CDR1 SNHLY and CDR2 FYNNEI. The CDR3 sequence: CASTLAPRGSQYF. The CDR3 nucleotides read TGTGCCAGCACACTAGCACCGAGAGGGAGTCAGTACTTC.

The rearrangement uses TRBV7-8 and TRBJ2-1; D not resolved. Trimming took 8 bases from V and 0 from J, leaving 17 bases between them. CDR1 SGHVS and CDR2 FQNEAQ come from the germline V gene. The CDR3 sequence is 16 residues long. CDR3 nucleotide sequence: TGTGCCAGCCTCGCGCAGAGGAGTTTCTCCTACAATGAGCAGTTCTTC. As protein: CASLAQRSFSYNEQFF.

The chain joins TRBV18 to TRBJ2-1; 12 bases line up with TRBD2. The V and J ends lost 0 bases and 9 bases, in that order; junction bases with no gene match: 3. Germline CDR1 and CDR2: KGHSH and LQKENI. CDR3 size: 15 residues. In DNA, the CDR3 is TGTGCCAGCTCACCACCGTCTAGCGGGAGGGCTGAGCAGTTCTTC. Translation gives CASSPPSSGRAEQFF.